This is a list of T cell receptor beta chains from one sample in a study of blood T cell repertoires in COVID-19. The method was immunoSEQ multiplex PCR; TCRdb's version includes in-frame clones alone and lacks a portion of them. The sample has hundreds of thousands of clones, around 87% seen once. The sequenced sample consisted of PBMCs or T cells enriched from blood (not recorded which). The receptors were gathered from a woman aged 18-29 years with acute COVID-19. Each CDR3 is given with its conserved first and last residue.

>TRBV11-2
CASSRIQGVYGYTF
>TRBV7-3
CASSLRAGNTGELFF
>TRBV27
CASSLQGAPGHSNQPQHF
>TRBV7-9
CASSSGTGGEQYF
>TRBV20-1
CSASDEVRKETQYF
>TRBV27
CASRRGVAGGVTGELFF
>TRBV29-1
CSVVAGGNQPQHF
>TRBV6-5
CASKSGSSYEQYF
>TRBV3-1/TRBV3-2
CASSQPPGLGGNTGELFF
>TRBV29-1
CSVLEFTGELFF
>TRBV11-3
CASSHSRGNNEQFF
>TRBV30
CAWRLGGALREQYF
>TRBV5-1
CASSSGGTSGNTQYF
>TRBV15
CATSLAGLSYEQYF
>TRBV19
CASSEGQGGEKLFF
>TRBV10-1
CASSFRESGELFF
>TRBV9
CASSGSGGRNEKLFF
>TRBV9
CASSVLTSTYNEQFF
>TRBV19
CASSTRLGEGNEQFF
>TRBV7-2
CASSLASGNEQFF
>TRBV25-1
CASSEPGTGVYGYTF
>TRBV4-2
CASSLESEQFF
>TRBV29-1
CSVEQGFNTEAFF
>TRBV15
CATSRDLSGGRQPQHF
>TRBV7-9
CASSLRTGAAEKLFF
>TRBV27
CASRDRDTAYEQYF
>TRBV7-9
CASSLWYGTTRLYEQYF
>TRBV2
CASSDMGLAGGPSETQYF
>TRBV29-1
CSARGQANQPQHF
>TRBV6-5
CASSYSQGYEQYF
>TRBV6-5
CASSSGQVANQPQHF
>TRBV29-1
CSVETLVSERESSYEQYF
>TRBV30
CAWSSYREKTEAFF
>TRBV9
CASGGLSSYNEQFF
>TRBV28
CASSFYINRSQHF
>TRBV11-2
CASSLDNRNTIYF
>TRBV11-2
CASSFTGTVKAIYF
>TRBV29-1
CSWRAGGSYNEQFF
>TRBV11-3
CASSLGGSSYEQYF
>TRBV2
CASILGQGNTEAFF
>TRBV29-1
CSVGPGKITEAFF
>TRBV28
CASRPTGGQETQYF
>TRBV28
CASSLGLAGNTDTQYF
>TRBV5-1
CASSLDRDDSPLHF
>TRBV7-9
CASSADIVLSYEQYF
>TRBV15
CATSREEGANYEQYF
>TRBV27
CASSSSSYNSPLHF
>TRBV5-1
CASSLAQGANGYTF
>TRBV29-1
CSVLDRGREAFF
>TRBV11-2
CASSLDYEVWQGLFF
>TRBV13
CASSSKQGGKQFF
>TRBV19
CASSAGTGLRGANVLTF